The 20 T cell receptor beta chains given below trace back to one sample, sequenced in a study of cytomegalovirus exposure and HLA in healthy donors (dated by TCRdb to 2015 to 2018). Preparation of the library involved the immunoSEQ multiplex PCR assay. For the multiplex PCR, a mixture combining 60 forward primers for TCR Vbeta segments and 13 reverse primers for TCR Jbeta segments was used. The table comes from immuneACCESS by way of TCRdb, which keeps in-frame sequences with V and J called. Part of the clones is missing from these tables; in studies checked, under half for an unresolved V gene and the rest for unknown reasons. The sample data list tens of thousands of clones, and over 55% of these were observed just once. The top ten clonotypes cover more than 5% of the sample. The sample taken for sequencing was PBMCs. These TCRs come from a boy between 10 and 17 years old in good health and CMV-seropositive.

The V and J genes are TRBV5-1 and TRBJ1-4, with 9 bases lining up with TRBD1. Trimming at V came to 0 bases and at J to 7 bases, leaving 4 bases not matched to a gene. The CDR3 is 15 amino acids. Germline loops: CDR1 SGHRS, CDR2 YFSETQ. CDR3 nucleotide sequence: TGCGCCAGCAGCTTGGGGGGACAGGGAGGTGAAAAACTGTTTTTT. Amino acids: CASSLGGQGGEKLFF.

This clone was found a few times. The rearrangement links TRBV5-1 to TRBJ1-3; 7 nucleotides agree with TRBD1. This CDR3 contains 16 residues. Trimming took 0 bases from V and 4 from J; bases not matched to a gene: 7. The germline gives CDR1 SGHRS, CDR2 YFSETQ. The CDR3 loop is CASSLGGGAKGNTIYF. The CDR3, as DNA: TGCGCCAGCAGCTTGGGAGGGGGCGCGAAAGGAAACACCATATATTTT.

The rearrangement joins TRBV5-1 to TRBJ1-4; TRBD1 aligns across 8 bases. The germline V gene encodes CDR1 SGHRS and CDR2 YFSETQ. J lost 4 bases, V lost 2 bases, and 4 bases had no gene match. This CDR3 spans 15 amino acids. CDR3 sequence (DNA): TGCGCCAGCAGCTTCAACAGGGGGTATAATGAAAAACTGTTTTTT. Protein product: CASSFNRGYNEKLFF.

V is TRBV9 and J is TRBJ2-4; the match to TRBD1 covers 12 bases. Germline CDR1 reads SGDLS; CDR2 reads YYNGEE. Trimming at V came to 0 bases and at J to 7 bases, leaving 8 bases not matched to a gene. This CDR3 contains 17 residues. CDR3 region: CASSVVGTGGLGNIQYF. The CDR3 DNA reads TGTGCCAGCAGCGTAGTTGGGACAGGGGGCTTGGGGAACATTCAGTACTTC.

The chain combines TRBV30 with TRBJ1-1; D gene uncertain. Trimming took off 4 bases at V and 2 bases at J, with 17 bases between the two ends. The CDR3 runs 15 residues. The germline CDR1 and CDR2 sequences are GTSNPN and SVGIG (reference sequence). The CDR3, as DNA: TGTGCCTGGAAATTTCGGGTCAGCACAAACACTGAAGCTTTCTTT. Its protein is CAWKFRVSTNTEAFF.

CDR3 coding DNA: TGTGCCAGCAGCGCCTCGGGACAGGGGTACAATGAGCAGTTCTTC. It yields the protein CASSASGQGYNEQFF. The rearrangement uses TRBV9 and TRBJ2-1; 10 nucleotides line up with TRBD1. V shed 3 bases, J shed 4 bases, and the junction held 4 bases outside the gene matches. Germline lookup yields CDR1 SGDLS and CDR2 YYNGEE. The CDR3 runs to 15 residues.

This rearrangement joins TRBV19 to TRBJ2-3; 10 bases are shared with TRBD2. The trim removed 9 bases at V and 0 bases at J, leaving 12 bases unmatched. The CDR3 runs to 17 residues. Germline CDR1 and CDR2: LNHDA and SQIVND (reference sequence). The CDR3: CASSQASGGVSTDTQYF. CDR3 sequence (DNA): TGTGCCAGCTCTCAGGCTAGCGGGGGAGTTAGCACAGATACGCAGTATTTT.

This sequence joins TRBV12-5 and TRBJ2-4, with D maybe TRBD2 (7 bases). The CDR3 covers 17 residues. The germline gives CDR1 LGHNT, CDR2 FRNRAP. Trimming cost V 3 bases and J 0 bases, with 15 bases left between them. CDR3 DNA sequence: TGTGCTAGTGGTTTAGGGGGGGCCTACCTAGCCAAAAACATTCAGTACTTC. Amino acid sequence: CASGLGGAYLAKNIQYF.

This chain connects TRBV9 to TRBJ2-1; D gene unclear. With 2 bases removed from V and 0 bases from J, the gap between germline ends came to 12 bases. Germline assignment: CDR1 SGDLS and CDR2 YYNGEE. CDR3 length equals 16 residues. The CDR3 loop reads CASSVYNWSSYNEQFF. CDR3 nucleotides: TGTGCCAGCAGCGTTTATAACTGGAGCTCCTACAATGAGCAGTTCTTC. Filled out from reference TRBV9 and TRBJ2-1, the complete variable domain reads DSGVTQTPKHLITATGQRVTLRCSPRSGDLSVYWYQQSLDQGLQFLIQYYNGEERAKGNILERFSAQQFPDLHSELNLSSLELGDSALYFCASSVYNWSSYNEQFFGPGTRLTVL.

This clone has a handful of counts. The rearrangement joins TRBV11-2 to TRBJ2-7; the D gene is possibly TRBD1 (5 bases). V was trimmed by 2 bases and J by 3 bases, leaving 17 bases between them. Germline lookup yields CDR1 SGHAT and CDR2 FQNNGV. The CDR3 loop spans 16 amino acids. CDR3 nucleotides: TGTGCCAGCAGCTTATTGGCAAGACAGCTGAGCTACGAGCAGTACTTC. Protein product: CASSLLARQLSYEQYF.

This rearrangement joins TRBV6-5 to TRBJ1-3, with 8 bases matching TRBD1. The CDR3 covers 12 residues. The ends lost 5 bases at V and 7 bases at J; junction bases unmatched: 1. The germline V gene encodes CDR1 MNHEY and CDR2 SVGAGI. The CDR3 nucleotides read TGTGCCAGCAGTCGGGACAGGAACACCATATATTTT. It is translated as CASSRDRNTIYF.

This clone was picked up a small number of times. The chain links TRBV2 to TRBJ2-7; TRBD1 aligns across 8 bases. The CDR3 consists of 15 residues. J gave up 3 bases and V 6 bases, and 10 bases lay outside the gene matches. The V gene's germline CDR1 is SNHLY and CDR2 FYNNEI. The CDR3 nucleotides are TGTGCCAGCAGCGTCGACGAGGACAGGGACTACGAGCAGTACTTC. Its protein is CASSVDEDRDYEQYF.

The chain employs TRBV28 and TRBJ2-6; no clear D. The V gene lost 3 bases and the J gene lost 1 base, with 10 bases spanning the gap. From germline, CDR1 is MDHEN and CDR2 SYDVKM. CDR3 length: 16 amino acids. CDR3 in amino acids: CASSLSRNSGANVLTF. In DNA form, the CDR3 reads TGTGCCAGCAGTTTGAGCAGGAATTCTGGGGCCAACGTCCTGACTTTC.

The chain uses TRBV27 and TRBJ1-6; 10 positions match TRBD1. With V trimmed by 5 bases and J by 10 bases, 5 bases remained unmatched. The CDR3 extends over 14 amino acids. Per the germline V gene, CDR1 is MNHEY and CDR2 is SMNVEV (reference sequence). CDR3 amino acids: CASSPGQGGSPLHF. CDR3 nucleotide sequence: TGTGCCAGCAGTCCCGGACAGGGGGGGTCACCCCTCCACTTT.

The sample holds one count of this clone. The chain employs TRBV5-6 and TRBJ1-3; 7 bases are shared with TRBD1. Unmatched junction bases numbered 9, after V lost 6 bases and J lost 0 bases. Germline V gene data show CDR1 as SGHDT and CDR2 as YYEEEE. CDR3 length: 16 residues. CDR3 sequence (DNA): TGTGCCAGCAAGATGGACCGGGACAGCTCTGGAAACACCATATATTTT. It specifies CASKMDRDSSGNTIYF. Full variable domain (outside the CDR3, taken from reference TRBV5-6 and TRBJ1-3): DAGVTQSPTHLIKTRGQQVTLRCSPKSGHDTVSWYQQALGQGPQFIFQYYEEEERQRGNFPDRFSGHQFPNYSSELNVNALLLGDSALYLCASKMDRDSSGNTIYFGEGSWLTVV.

In its sample, this clone was seen once. The chain uses TRBV5-1 and TRBJ2-7, with 9 bases that match TRBD1. This CDR3 has 14 amino acids. The germline CDR1 and CDR2 sequences are SGHRS and YFSETQ. V dropped 2 bases and J dropped 3; count of bases not matched to a gene: 3. The CDR3 sequence is CASSFPDRGYEQYF. The CDR3 region has the DNA TGCGCCAGCAGCTTTCCGGACAGGGGCTACGAGCAGTACTTC. Combining the CDR3 with reference TRBV5-1 and TRBJ2-7 gives the whole variable domain KAGVTQTPRYLIKTRGQQVTLSCSPISGHRSVSWYQQTPGQGLQFLFEYFSETQRNKGNFPGRFSGRQFSNSRSEMNVSTLELGDSALYLCASSFPDRGYEQYFGPGTRLTVT.

The chain recombines TRBV7-6 with TRBJ1-1, with unresolved D. This CDR3 is 14 amino acids long. The germline V and J ends were trimmed by 1 base and 1 base, with 7 bases remaining between them. The germline CDR1 and CDR2 sequences are SGHVS and FNYEAQ. Here the CDR3 reads CASSLGGANTEAFF. The CDR3, as DNA: TGTGCCAGCAGCTTAGGCGGCGCGAACACTGAAGCTTTCTTT.

This clone was seen just once. This chain uses TRBV7-7 with TRBJ1-4; TRBD1 agrees at 9 bases. After removal of 11 bases from V and 4 bases from J, the junction contained 11 bases not matched to a gene. Looked up from germline, CDR1 is SSHAT and CDR2 is FNYEAQ (reference sequence). The CDR3 sequence is 15 residues long. For the CDR3, the DNA is TGTGCCGTAGGAGGACCGGGACAGGGTAATGAAAAACTGTTTTTT. As protein: CAVGGPGQGNEKLFF.

V is TRBV7-2 and J is TRBJ2-5; TRBD2 might be the D (6 bases). The CDR3 length is 16 residues. CDR1 and CDR2 (germline): SGHTA, FQGNSA. V was shortened by 1 base and J by 5 bases, with 17 bases between the two germline ends. CDR3 DNA: TGTGCCAGCAGCTTAGGTCTCGGGGGAGTGAGGGAGACCCAGTACTTC. It encodes CASSLGLGGVRETQYF.

With respect to this clone: The junction differs from germline at one of its ends, possibly a read error. The rearrangement links TRBV5-1 to TRBJ1-2, with D unresolved. In germline, CDR1 is SGHRS, CDR2 YFSETQ. There are 16 residues in the CDR3. The CDR3, as DNA: TGCGCCAGCAGCTTGGTTGGTAGCTCCTGGATCTATGGCTACCCCTTC. As protein: CASSLVGSSWIYGYPF.